The T cell receptor beta chain described here comes from a study of B cell selection in AIRE deficiency. About this clone itself: Antigen specificity is unknown.

The CDR3 is 13 amino acids. In the study's own analysis: About 120,000 patient and some 1.4x10^5 healthy donor in-frame TCRbeta sequences came from conventional T cells. Using immunoSEQ multiplex PCR, the repertoire was profiled, and TCRdb retains in-frame clones only, with some absent. That table supplies the V and J calls and clone size; D and trimming were determined from the DNA. The sample has roughly 23,000 clones, approximately 96% seen once. Sorting defined conventional CD4 T cells as CD4+CD127+. Study-level results: Shared Treg sequences had shorter CDR3s, biased toward rearrangements with few non-templated insertions.

The sequence came from a human donor in good health. The sequenced sample was CD4+CD127+ conventional T cells sorted from PBMCs. The genes are TRBV21-1 and TRBJ2-7; the table's D call, TRBD1, was not checked against the DNA. TRBV21-1 is noted as a pseudogene. CDR3 amino acids: CASSKDRGYEQYF. Written as DNA, the CDR3 is TGTGCCAGCAGCAAAGACAGGGGCTACGAGCAGTACTTC.